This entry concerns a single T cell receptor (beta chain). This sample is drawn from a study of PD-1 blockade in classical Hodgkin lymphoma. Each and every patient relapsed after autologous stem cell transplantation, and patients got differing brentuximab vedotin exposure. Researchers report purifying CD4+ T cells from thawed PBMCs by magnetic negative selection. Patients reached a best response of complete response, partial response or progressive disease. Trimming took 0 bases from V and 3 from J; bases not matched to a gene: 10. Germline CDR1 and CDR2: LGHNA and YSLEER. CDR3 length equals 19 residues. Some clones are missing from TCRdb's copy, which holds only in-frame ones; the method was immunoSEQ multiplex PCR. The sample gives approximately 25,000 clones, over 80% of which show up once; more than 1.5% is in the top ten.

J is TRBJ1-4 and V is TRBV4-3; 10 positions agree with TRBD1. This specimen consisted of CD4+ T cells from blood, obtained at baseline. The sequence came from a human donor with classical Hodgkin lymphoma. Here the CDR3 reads CASSQDLRQGAVANEKLFF. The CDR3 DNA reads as TGCGCCAGCAGCCAAGATCTTCGACAGGGGGCAGTAGCTAATGAAAAACTGTTTTTT.